This T cell receptor beta chain was recorded in a study of blood T cell repertoires in COVID-19. Background on the study: Sources were T cells, B-cell-depleted T cells, or PBMCs; the material itself was cDNA or gDNA.

Profiled with immunoSEQ multiplex PCR; TCRdb holds only in-frame clones, not every one. The profile covers about 120,000 clones, with about 81% appearing a single time and 3.8% taken by the ten largest. V shed 5 bases and J 6 bases; nucleotides not matched to a gene: 6. CDR3 size: 13 residues. Germline V gene data show CDR1 as MDHEN and CDR2 as SYDVKM. The clonotype originates from a woman between 45 and 65 years old with acute or convalescent COVID-19. The material sequenced was peripheral blood. The V gene is TRBV28, the J gene TRBJ2-7; TRBD1 aligns across 8 bases. CDR3 region: CASSLRDRSEQYF. The CDR3 DNA is TGTGCCAGCAGTCTCCGGGACAGGTCCGAGCAGTACTTC.